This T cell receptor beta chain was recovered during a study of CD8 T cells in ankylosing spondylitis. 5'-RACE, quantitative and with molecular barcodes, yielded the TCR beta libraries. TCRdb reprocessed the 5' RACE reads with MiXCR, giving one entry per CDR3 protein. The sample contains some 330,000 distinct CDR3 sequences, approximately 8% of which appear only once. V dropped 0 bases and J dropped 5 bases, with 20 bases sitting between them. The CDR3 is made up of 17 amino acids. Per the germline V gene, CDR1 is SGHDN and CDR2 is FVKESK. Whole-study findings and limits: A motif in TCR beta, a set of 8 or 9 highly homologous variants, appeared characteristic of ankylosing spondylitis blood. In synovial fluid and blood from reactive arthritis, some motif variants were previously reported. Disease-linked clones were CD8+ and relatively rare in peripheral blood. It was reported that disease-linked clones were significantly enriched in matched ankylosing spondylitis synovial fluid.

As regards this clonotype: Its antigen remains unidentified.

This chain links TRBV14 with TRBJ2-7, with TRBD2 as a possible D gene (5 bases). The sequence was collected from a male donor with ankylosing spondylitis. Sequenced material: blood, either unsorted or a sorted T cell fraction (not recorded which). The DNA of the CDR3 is TGTGCCAGCAGCCAAGAGAATATCGCGGGCTGGTGGAACGAGCAGTACTTC. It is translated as CASSQENIAGWWNEQYF.